The 14 T cell receptor beta chains below were found in one sample sequenced in a study of T cells after posttransplantation cyclophosphamide. Libraries were prepared by immunoSEQ multiplex PCR; TCRdb keeps only in-frame clonotypes and omits some of them. The sample has around 2,000 clones; 71% are singletons. Treatment was busulfan-fludarabine conditioning, a marrow graft, and cyclophosphamide on days +3 and +4. The sample here was PBMCs, taken nearly 35 days after a stem cell transplant with posttransplant cyclophosphamide. The receptors were gathered from a male patient aged 50 or older who received an allogeneic stem cell transplant from a related donor and was CMV-positive. Some of the T cells may derive from the graft donor.

This clone was found once. One end of the junction varies from germline; a read error may be responsible. The chain recombines TRBV9 with TRBJ1-2; D is ambiguous. Germline V lookup: CDR1 SGDLS, CDR2 YYNGEE. The CDR3 length is 14 residues. The CDR3 nucleotides are TGTGCCGGCAGCGTAGTTGCGGCTAACTATGGCTACACCTTC. This encodes CAGSVVAANYGYTF.

Remarks on this clone: The same CDR3 arises from other DNA sequences in this sample as well. The chain has TRBV19 and TRBJ1-2; 7 bases match TRBD1. CDR3 size: 16 residues. J was trimmed by 0 bases and V by 2 bases; bases with no gene match: 6. CDR1 and CDR2 (germline): LNHDA, SQIVND (reference sequence). The CDR3: CASSIRGQGANYGYTF. The CDR3 nucleotides are TGTGCCAGTAGTATAAGAGGGCAGGGGGCTAACTATGGCTACACCTTC.

The chain has TRBV6-5 and TRBJ1-6; 8 positions agree with TRBD1. CDR1 is MNHEY and CDR2 is SVGAGI in the germline V gene. Germline trimming cut 2 bases from V and 13 bases from J; bases unmatched to any gene: 13. The CDR3 sequence is 16 residues long. The CDR3 DNA reads TGTGCCAGCAGTTACGCGCCCTCCAGGGGGCGGGACCCCCTCCACTTT. Translating it yields CASSYAPSRGRDPLHF.

The chain has TRBV4-3 and TRBJ2-2, with 7 bases identical to TRBD1. Germline V gene lookup returns CDR1 LGHNA and CDR2 YSLEER. V dropped 0 bases and J dropped 4; count of bases not matched to a gene: 11. The CDR3 runs to 18 residues. CDR3 in DNA: TGCGCCAGCAGCCAAGAGACAGGGATGGGTAGGACCACCGGGGAGCTGTTTTTT. It yields the protein CASSQETGMGRTTGELFF.

This CDR3 reads CASSALGVWEKLFF. CDR3 coding DNA: TGTGCCAGCAGCGCTCTCGGGGTTTGGGAAAAACTGTTTTTT. This chain uses TRBV7-6 with TRBJ1-4; D is unclear. The CDR3 is 14 residues long. CDR1 SGHVS and CDR2 FNYEAQ come from the germline V gene. The germline V and J ends were trimmed by 5 bases and 8 bases, with 15 bases remaining between them.

The J gene is TRBJ1-5, the V gene TRBV9; the match to TRBD1 covers 7 bases. Trimming at V came to 2 bases and at J to 9 bases, leaving 11 bases not matched to a gene. The CDR3 consists of 15 residues. Germline values: CDR1 SGDLS, CDR2 YYNGEE. CDR3 residues: CASSVRGSDAWPQHF. The CDR3 nucleotides read TGTGCCAGCAGCGTCAGGGGGTCCGACGCCTGGCCCCAGCATTTT.

This rearrangement joins TRBV27 to TRBJ2-3; D is perhaps TRBD1 (6 bases). The V end lost 3 bases, the J end lost 0 bases, and 16 bases lay between the germline ends. The germline V gene has CDR1 MNHEY and CDR2 SMNVEV (reference sequence). CDR3 length: 17 residues. DNA of the CDR3: TGTGCCAGCAGTTTTACCCTAGCCAGGGGCAGCACAGATACGCAGTATTTT. It translates to CASSFTLARGSTDTQYF.

The rearrangement uses TRBV7-9 and TRBJ1-2; D remains ambiguous. Trimming took off 3 bases at V and 6 bases at J, with 17 bases between the two ends. The CDR3 has 15 residues. Germline V gene sequence: CDR1 SEHNR, CDR2 FQNEAQ (reference sequence). CDR3 sequence: CASSLGALGGNGYTF. The CDR3 DNA follows: TGTGCCAGCAGCTTGGGTGCGTTAGGAGGGAATGGCTACACCTTC. Combining the CDR3 with reference TRBV7-9 and TRBJ1-2 gives the whole variable domain DTGVSQNPRHKITKRGQNVTFRCDPISEHNRLYWYRQTLGQGPEFLTYFQNEAQLEKSRLLSDRFSAERPKGSFSTLEIQRTEQGDSAMYLCASSLGALGGNGYTFGSGTRLTVV.

This clone rates as large (0.1 to 1%). The gene calls are TRBV6-1 and TRBJ1-5; unclear D gene. V was shortened by 7 bases and J by 0 bases, with 10 bases between the two germline ends. The CDR3 is 14 residues long. Germline loops: CDR1 MNHNS, CDR2 SASEGT. CDR3 sequence reads: CASMVRYSNQPQHF. CDR3 sequence (DNA): TGTGCCAGCATGGTCCGGTATAGCAATCAGCCCCAGCATTTT.

This chain connects TRBV29-1 to TRBJ1-1; D remains unclear. The CDR3 loop spans 14 amino acids. V lost 6 bases and J lost 3, with 17 bases in between. Germline assignment: CDR1 SQVTM and CDR2 ANQGSEA. CDR3 amino acids: CSVAGLLADTEAFF. The CDR3 nucleotides read TGCAGCGTGGCGGGTCTCCTGGCGGACACTGAAGCTTTCTTT.

The rearrangement uses TRBV18 and TRBJ2-1; D remains ambiguous. Trimming removed 2 bases at V and 12 bases at J, with 11 bases between. This CDR3 has 12 residues. CDR1 KGHSH and CDR2 LQKENI come from the germline V gene. This chain's CDR3 is CASSPKVVAQFF. In nucleotides, the CDR3 is TGTGCCAGCTCACCAAAAGTTGTGGCGCAGTTCTTC.

This chain links TRBV5-1 with TRBJ1-5, with no clear D. Looked up from germline, CDR1 is SGHRS and CDR2 is YFSETQ. V was pared by 0 bases and J by 2 bases, with 15 bases between. There are 17 residues in the CDR3. The CDR3 sequence: CASSLAPSLGGNQPQHF. CDR3 bases: TGCGCCAGCAGCTTGGCCCCCTCGCTGGGAGGCAATCAGCCCCAGCATTTT.

Points on this clone: This may be a read error, as it is one base from a much larger clone. This same CDR3 is encoded by further DNA sequences in the sample. This chain uses TRBV19 with TRBJ1-5; tentatively, D is TRBD1 (6 bases). This CDR3 spans 14 amino acids. Germline lookup yields CDR1 LNHDA and CDR2 SQIVND (reference sequence). In nucleotides, the CDR3 is TGTGCCAGTATGGACAGCTATAGCAATCAGCCCCAGCACTTT. This translates into CASMDSYSNQPQHF.

This clone was counted a few times. The chain has TRBV18 and TRBJ2-5; D uncertain. CDR3 length equals 12 residues. Trimming left V 5 bases short and J 5 bases short, with 9 bases between. In germline, CDR1 is KGHSH, CDR2 LQKENI. CDR3 protein: CASSDSSETQYF. In DNA, the CDR3 is TGTGCCAGCTCAGACTCGAGTGAGACCCAGTACTTC.